What follows is one T cell receptor beta chain and its context. Its antigen is not identified. The entry originates in a study of post-analysis software for immune sequencing data. Study background: Relapsing-remitting, secondary progressive and progressive-relapsing forms of multiple sclerosis all featured among disease courses. General study points: Four to six TRBV segments, including TRBV5-6, TRBV5-1 and TRBV20-1, were more frequent in patients than controls. F measure showed strong co-clustering of same-batch samples. Diversity measured as normalized Chao1 was significantly lower in multiple sclerosis patients than in controls.

Unique-molecular-identifier-tagged TCR beta cDNA libraries were used. Each batch of roughly 0.95 to 10 million T cells produced some 500,000 cDNA molecules. Each CDR3 protein is one row after TCRdb ran MiXCR on the PCR reads. The table has about 540,000 distinct CDR3 sequences, around a third seen once; the top ten hold approximately 5.4%. The CDR3 sequence is 12 residues long. The sequencing input was blood. The chain is built from TRBV21-1 and TRBJ1-2; the D call in the table, TRBD1, was not verified against the DNA. TRBV21-1 is a recognized pseudogene. The sequence derives from a girl aged 2 to 17 with multiple sclerosis. The CDR3 reads CASSRDRDGYTF. For the CDR3, the DNA is TGTGCCAGCAGCAGGGACAGGGATGGCTACACCTTC.